This T cell receptor beta chain was obtained from a study of beta chain features in type 1 diabetes. The entirety of the isolated RNA underwent reverse transcription, so expressed TCRB transcripts were sequenced. Sequenced by immunoSEQ multiplex PCR; TCRdb stores in-frame clones only, minus some. The repertoire includes some 280,000 clones, over 11% of them detected once, and about 0.016% sits in the top ten. Sorted cells reached over 95% purity in every population. General study findings and limits: VDJ junctions from patients with type 1 diabetes contained fewer insertions and more deletions. Across all four CD4+ subsets, people with type 1 diabetes showed modestly shorter TCRB CDR3s. The influence of HLA type on TCRB rearrangement stayed undetermined.

The CDR3 has 14 amino acids. Germline V gene sequence: CDR1 SGHTA, CDR2 FQGNSA. V dropped 3 bases and J dropped 4 bases, with 10 bases sitting between them. This clone has just a few counts. What it recognizes is unknown. The sequenced material came from naive CD4+ T cells from blood. The receptor was isolated from a man aged 30-40 years with type 1 diabetes. V gene TRBV7-2 combines with J gene TRBJ1-5, with D hard to call. The CDR3 loop reads CASSLQETNQPQHF. The CDR3 nucleotides are TGTGCCAGCAGCTTGCAGGAAACAAATCAGCCCCAGCATTTT. Together with reference TRBV7-2 and TRBJ1-5, the CDR3 gives the full variable domain: GAGVSQSPSNKVTEKGKDVELRCDPISGHTALYWYRQSLGQGLEFLIYFQGNSAPDKSGLPSDRFSAERTGGSVSTLTIQRTQQEDSAVYLCASSLQETNQPQHFGDGTRLSIL.